Listed below are T cell receptor beta chains from one sample, sequenced in a study of blood T cell repertoires in COVID-19. Assay: immunoSEQ multiplex PCR; the TCRdb copy retains only in-frame clones and omits some. The data contain under 250,000 clones, roughly 88% of them singletons. What was sequenced was PBMCs or T cells enriched from blood (not recorded which). The receptors originated from a middle-aged woman who had been exposed to COVID-19. The CDR3 runs from the conserved cysteine through the conserved F or W. The D gene is left open where the match is weak. Size is stated for part of the rows, as once, few or many counts, or as a class when the clone is expanded.

once | 14 | TRBJ1-3 | TRBD1 | TRBV7-8 | TGTGCCAGCATTCATAGGGGGCTTGGAAACACCATATATTTT | CASIHRGLGNTIYF
once | 15 | TRBJ2-1 | TRBD1 | TRBV18 | TGTGCCAGCTCAACGGGACAGGGGATGAGTAATGAGCAGTTCTTC | CASSTGQGMSNEQFF
NA | 16 | TRBJ1-3 | NA | TRBV20-1 | TGCAGTGCTAGTGGGTCCTGGGCGAGCTCTGGAAACACCATATATTTT | CSASGSWASSGNTIYF
NA | 16 | TRBJ1-2 | TRBD1 | TRBV20-1 | TGCAGTGCTGGTGGGGGGAAAGGGACAGGGAATCTTGGCTACACCTTC | CSAGGGKGTGNLGYTF
NA | 16 | TRBJ2-3 | NA | TRBV9 | TGTGCCAGCAGCCCCAGTGGCGGTAGCTACACAGATACGCAGTATTTT | CASSPSGGSYTDTQYF
NA | 15 | TRBJ2-1 | TRBD2 | TRBV9 | TGTGCCAGCAGCGTAGAGACTAGCGGCTACAATGAGCAGTTCTTC | CASSVETSGYNEQFF
few | 18 | TRBJ2-7 | NA | TRBV25-1 | TGTGCCAGCAGTGAATATCCCACCCGTGGGAGGTCGACGGACGAGCAGTACTTC | CASSEYPTRGRSTDEQYF
NA | 15 | TRBJ1-5 | TRBD1 | TRBV5-4 | TGTGCCAGCAGCCCTGGACAGGGTGGGGATCAGCCCCAGCATTTT | CASSPGQGGDQPQHF
NA | 17 | TRBJ1-6 | TRBD1 | TRBV11-2 | TGTGCCAGCAGCCTCCGGACAGGGGGCTCCTATAATTCACCCCTCCACTTT | CASSLRTGGSYNSPLHF
NA | 15 | TRBJ2-7 | TRBD1 | TRBV6-5 | TGTGCCAGCAGTTACTCAGGGCAGGGGGTCTACGAGCAGTACTTC | CASSYSGQGVYEQYF
NA | 14 | TRBJ1-6 | TRBD1 | TRBV4-2 | TGTGCCAGCAGCCGGGACAGGGTTAACTCACCCCTCCACTTT | CASSRDRVNSPLHF
NA | 16 | TRBJ1-6 | TRBD1 | TRBV28 | TGTGCCAGCAGCTGGGGAGGCAGGGGGCAAAATTCACCCCTCCACTTT | CASSWGGRGQNSPLHF
NA | 14 | TRBJ1-1 | NA | TRBV27 | TGTGCCAGCAGGGGAGCAAGGCATCCCGGGCGAGCTTTCTTT | CASRGARHPGRAFF
NA | 13 | TRBJ2-1 | TRBD1 | TRBV5-1 | TGCGCCAGCAGCCCGGACAGGGGCAATGAGCAGTTCTTC | CASSPDRGNEQFF
NA | 12 | TRBJ1-2 | NA | TRBV4-1 | TGCGCCAGCAGCCAAGGTCTCTATGGCTACACCTTC | CASSQGLYGYTF
NA | 17 | TRBJ2-1 | TRBD2 | TRBV6-2/TRBV6-3 | TGTGCCAGCAGTTACCGAGGCGGGACTAGAGAGGGTCATGAGCAGTTCTTC | CASSYRGGTREGHEQFF